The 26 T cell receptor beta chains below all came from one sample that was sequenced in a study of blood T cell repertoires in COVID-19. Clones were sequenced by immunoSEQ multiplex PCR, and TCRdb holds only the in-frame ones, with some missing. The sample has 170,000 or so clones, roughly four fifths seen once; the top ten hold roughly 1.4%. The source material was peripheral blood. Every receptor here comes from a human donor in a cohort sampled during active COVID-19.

The CDR3 DNA reads as TGTGCCAGCAGCTTGGACGACAGGGAGACTGAAGCTTTCTTT. Translation: CASSLDDRETEAFF. The J gene is TRBJ1-1, the V gene TRBV5-8; 7 bases fit TRBD1. Germline values: CDR1 SGHTS, CDR2 YDEGEE. The V gene end was trimmed by 0 bases and the J gene end by 5 bases; junction bases not matched to a gene: 4. The CDR3 runs 14 residues.

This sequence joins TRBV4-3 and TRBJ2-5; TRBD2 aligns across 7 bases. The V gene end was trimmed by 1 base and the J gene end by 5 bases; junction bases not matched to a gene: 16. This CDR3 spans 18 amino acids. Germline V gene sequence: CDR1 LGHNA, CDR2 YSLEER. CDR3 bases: TGCGCCAGCAGCCAAGGGGCGGGAGCAATACTCGGCTGGGAGACCCAGTACTTC. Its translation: CASSQGAGAILGWETQYF.

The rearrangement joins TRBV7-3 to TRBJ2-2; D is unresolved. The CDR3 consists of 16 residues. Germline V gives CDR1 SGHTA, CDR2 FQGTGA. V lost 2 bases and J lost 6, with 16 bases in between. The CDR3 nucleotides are TGTGCCAGCAGCTTAGGGTCGGGTAGTCGGGCCGGGGAGCTGTTTTTT. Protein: CASSLGSGSRAGELFF.

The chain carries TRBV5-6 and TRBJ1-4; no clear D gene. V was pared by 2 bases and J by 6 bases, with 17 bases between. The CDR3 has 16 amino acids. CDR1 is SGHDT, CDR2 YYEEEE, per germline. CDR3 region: CASSLGSRQWDEKLFF. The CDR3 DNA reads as TGTGCCAGCAGCTTAGGTTCTAGGCAGTGGGATGAAAAACTGTTTTTT.

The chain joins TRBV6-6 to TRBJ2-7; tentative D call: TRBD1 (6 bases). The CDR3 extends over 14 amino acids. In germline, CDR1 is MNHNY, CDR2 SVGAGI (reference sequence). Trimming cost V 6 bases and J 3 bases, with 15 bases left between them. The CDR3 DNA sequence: TGTGCCAGCAGGGAGACGGGGACACGCTACGAGCAGTACTTC. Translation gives CASRETGTRYEQYF.

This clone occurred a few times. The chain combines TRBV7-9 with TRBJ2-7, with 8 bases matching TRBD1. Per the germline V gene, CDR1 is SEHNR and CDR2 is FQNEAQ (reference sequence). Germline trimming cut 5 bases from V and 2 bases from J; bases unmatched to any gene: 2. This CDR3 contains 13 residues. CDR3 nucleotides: TGTGCCAGCAGCCTACAGGGGGCCTACGAGCAGTACTTC. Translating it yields CASSLQGAYEQYF.

In nucleotides, the CDR3 is TGTGCCAGTAGTACCCTATTTAAGAATGAGCAGTTCTTC. This codes for CASSTLFKNEQFF. The chain uses TRBV19 and TRBJ2-1, with D uncertain. This CDR3 is built from 13 residues. The germline V gene encodes CDR1 LNHDA and CDR2 SQIVND (reference sequence). V gave up 4 bases and J gave up 7 bases, with 11 bases separating them. The full variable domain, rest sourced from reference TRBV19 and TRBJ2-1, is DGGITQSPKYLFRKEGQNVTLSCEQNLNHDAMYWYRQDPGQGLRLIYYSQIVNDFQKGDIAEGYSVSREKKESFPLTVTSAQKNPTAFYLCASSTLFKNEQFFGPGTRLTVL.

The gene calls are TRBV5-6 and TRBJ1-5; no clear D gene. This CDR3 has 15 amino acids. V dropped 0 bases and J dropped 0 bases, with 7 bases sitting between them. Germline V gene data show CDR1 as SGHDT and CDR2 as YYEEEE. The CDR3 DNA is TGTGCCAGCAGCTTGGGGCAGGATAGCAATCAGCCCCAGCATTTT. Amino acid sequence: CASSLGQDSNQPQHF.

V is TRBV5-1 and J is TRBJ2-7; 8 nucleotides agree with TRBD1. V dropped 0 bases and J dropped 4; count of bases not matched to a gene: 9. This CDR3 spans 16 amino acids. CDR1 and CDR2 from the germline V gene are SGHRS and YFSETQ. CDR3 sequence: CASSLGGTGRIYEQYF. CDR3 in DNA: TGCGCCAGCAGCTTGGGGGGGACAGGACGAATTTACGAGCAGTACTTC.

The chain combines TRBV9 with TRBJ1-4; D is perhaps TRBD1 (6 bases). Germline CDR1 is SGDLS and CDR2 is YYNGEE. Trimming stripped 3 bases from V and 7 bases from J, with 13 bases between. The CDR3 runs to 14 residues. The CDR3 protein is CASSGGTLSEKLFF. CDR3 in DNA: TGTGCCAGCAGCGGAGGGACACTTTCTGAAAAACTGTTTTTT.

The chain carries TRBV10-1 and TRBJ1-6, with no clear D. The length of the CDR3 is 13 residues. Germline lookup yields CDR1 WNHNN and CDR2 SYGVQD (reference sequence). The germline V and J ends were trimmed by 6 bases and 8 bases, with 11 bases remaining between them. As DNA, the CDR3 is TGCGCCAGCAGCGCAGTGGGAGATTCACCCCTCCACTTT. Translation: CASSAVGDSPLHF.

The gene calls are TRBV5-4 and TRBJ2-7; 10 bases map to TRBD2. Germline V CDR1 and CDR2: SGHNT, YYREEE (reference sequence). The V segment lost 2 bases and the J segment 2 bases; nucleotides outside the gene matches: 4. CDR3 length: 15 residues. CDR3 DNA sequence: TGTGCCAGCAGCTTTGGACTAGCGGTCACCTACGAGCAGTACTTC. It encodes CASSFGLAVTYEQYF.

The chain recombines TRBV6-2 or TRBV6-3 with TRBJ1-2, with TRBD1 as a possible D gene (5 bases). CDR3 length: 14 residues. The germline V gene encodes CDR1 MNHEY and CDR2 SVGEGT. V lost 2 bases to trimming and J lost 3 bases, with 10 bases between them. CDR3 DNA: TGTGCCAGCAGTTACCCAGGGAGGGACTATGGCTACACCTTC. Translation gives CASSYPGRDYGYTF.

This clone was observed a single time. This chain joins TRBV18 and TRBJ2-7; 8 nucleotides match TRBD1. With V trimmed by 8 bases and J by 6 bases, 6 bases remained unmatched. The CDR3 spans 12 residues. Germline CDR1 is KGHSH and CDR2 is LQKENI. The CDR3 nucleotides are TGTGCCAGCACTGGACAGGGTTCCGAGCAGTACTTC. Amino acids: CASTGQGSEQYF.

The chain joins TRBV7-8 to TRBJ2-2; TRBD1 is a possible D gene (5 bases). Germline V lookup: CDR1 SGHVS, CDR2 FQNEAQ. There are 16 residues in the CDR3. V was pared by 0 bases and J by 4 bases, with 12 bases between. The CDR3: CASSLARRGGTGELFF. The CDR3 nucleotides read TGTGCCAGCAGCTTAGCGCGAAGGGGCGGCACCGGGGAGCTGTTTTTT.

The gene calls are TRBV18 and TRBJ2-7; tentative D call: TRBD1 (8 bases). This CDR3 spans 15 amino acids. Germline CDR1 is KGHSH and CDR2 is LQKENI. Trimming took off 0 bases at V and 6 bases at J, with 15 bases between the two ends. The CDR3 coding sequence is TGTGCCAGCTCACCACCCAGACAGGGGAGGGTCGAGCAGTACTTC. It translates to CASSPPRQGRVEQYF. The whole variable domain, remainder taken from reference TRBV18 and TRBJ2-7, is NAGVMQNPRHLVRRRGQEARLRCSPMKGHSHVYWYRQLPEEGLKFMVYLQKENIIDESGMPKERFSAEFPKEGPSILRIQQVVRGDSAAYFCASSPPRQGRVEQYFGPGTRLTVT.

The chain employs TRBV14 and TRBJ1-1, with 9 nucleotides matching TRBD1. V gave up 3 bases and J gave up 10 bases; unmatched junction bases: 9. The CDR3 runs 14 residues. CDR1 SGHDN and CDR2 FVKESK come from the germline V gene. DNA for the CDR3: TGTGCCAGCAGCCATACAGGGGGCGTTTTTGTAGCTTTCTTT. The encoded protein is CASSHTGGVFVAFF.

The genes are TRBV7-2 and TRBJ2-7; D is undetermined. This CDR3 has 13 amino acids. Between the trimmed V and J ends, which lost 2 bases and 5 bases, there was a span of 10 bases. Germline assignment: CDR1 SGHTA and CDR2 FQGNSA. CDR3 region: CASSLPPSDEQYF. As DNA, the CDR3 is TGTGCCAGCAGCTTACCCCCGTCGGACGAGCAGTACTTC. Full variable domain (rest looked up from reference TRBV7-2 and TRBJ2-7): GAGVSQSPSNKVTEKGKDVELRCDPISGHTALYWYRQSLGQGLEFLIYFQGNSAPDKSGLPSDRFSAERTGGSVSTLTIQRTQQEDSAVYLCASSLPPSDEQYFGPGTRLTVT.

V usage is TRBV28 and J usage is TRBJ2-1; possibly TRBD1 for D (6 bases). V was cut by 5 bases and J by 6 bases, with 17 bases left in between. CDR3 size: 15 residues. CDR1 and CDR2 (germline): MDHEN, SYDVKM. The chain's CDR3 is CASSPETGSGNEQFF. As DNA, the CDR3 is TGTGCCAGCAGTCCTGAGACAGGTAGTGGCAATGAGCAGTTCTTC.

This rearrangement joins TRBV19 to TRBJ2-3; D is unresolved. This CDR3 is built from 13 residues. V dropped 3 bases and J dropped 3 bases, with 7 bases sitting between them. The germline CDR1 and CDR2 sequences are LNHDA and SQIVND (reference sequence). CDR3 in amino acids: CASSIIRTDTQYF. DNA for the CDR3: TGTGCCAGTAGTATTATCCGGACAGATACGCAGTATTTT.

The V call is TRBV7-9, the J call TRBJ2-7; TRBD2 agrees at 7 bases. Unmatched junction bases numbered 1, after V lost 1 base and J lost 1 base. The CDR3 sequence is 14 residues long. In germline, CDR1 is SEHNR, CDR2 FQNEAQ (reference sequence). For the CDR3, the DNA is TGTGCCAGCAGCTTAGGGGAGGGTTCCTACGAGCAGTACTTC. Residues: CASSLGEGSYEQYF.

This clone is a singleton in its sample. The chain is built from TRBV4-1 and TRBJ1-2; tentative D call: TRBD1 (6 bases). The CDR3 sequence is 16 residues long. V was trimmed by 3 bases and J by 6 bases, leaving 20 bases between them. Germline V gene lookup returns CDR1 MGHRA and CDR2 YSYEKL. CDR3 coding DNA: TGCGCCAGCAGCCAGGTCCCAGGGGCAGGGGTAAATGGCTACACCTTC. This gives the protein CASSQVPGAGVNGYTF.

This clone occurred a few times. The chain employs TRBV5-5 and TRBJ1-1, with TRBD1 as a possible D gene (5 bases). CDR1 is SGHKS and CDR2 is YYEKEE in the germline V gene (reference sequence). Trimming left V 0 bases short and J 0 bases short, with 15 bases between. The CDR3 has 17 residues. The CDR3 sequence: CASSLGPREGMNTEAFF. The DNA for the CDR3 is TGTGCCAGCAGCTTGGGACCCAGGGAGGGCATGAACACTGAAGCTTTCTTT.

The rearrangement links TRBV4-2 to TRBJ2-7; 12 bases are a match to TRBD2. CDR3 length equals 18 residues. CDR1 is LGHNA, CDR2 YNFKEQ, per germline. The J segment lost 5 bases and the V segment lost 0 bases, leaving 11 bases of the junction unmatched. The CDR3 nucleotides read TGTGCCAGCAGCCAAGATGGCCCCCCTAGCGGGAGGGTAGACGAGCAGTACTTC. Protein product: CASSQDGPPSGRVDEQYF.

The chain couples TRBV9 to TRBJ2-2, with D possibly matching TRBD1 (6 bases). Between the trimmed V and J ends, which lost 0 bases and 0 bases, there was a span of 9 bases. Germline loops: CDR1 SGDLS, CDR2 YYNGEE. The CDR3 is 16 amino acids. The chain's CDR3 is CASSVEGTPNTGELFF. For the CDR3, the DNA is TGTGCCAGCAGCGTAGAGGGGACACCGAACACCGGGGAGCTGTTTTTT.

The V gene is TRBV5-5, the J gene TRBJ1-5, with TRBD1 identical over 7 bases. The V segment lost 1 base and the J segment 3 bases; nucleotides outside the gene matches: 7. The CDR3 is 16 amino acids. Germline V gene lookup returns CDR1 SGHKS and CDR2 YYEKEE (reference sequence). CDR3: CASSLKGGQNNQPQHF. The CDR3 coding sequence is TGTGCCAGCAGCTTGAAGGGGGGACAGAACAATCAGCCCCAGCATTTT. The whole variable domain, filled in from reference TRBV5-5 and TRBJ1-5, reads DAGVTQSPTHLIKTRGQQVTLRCSPISGHKSVSWYQQVLGQGPQFIFQYYEKEERGRGNFPDRFSARQFPNYSSELNVNALLLGDSALYLCASSLKGGQNNQPQHFGDGTRLSIL.